Listed below are T cell receptor beta chains from one sample, sequenced in a study of T cells in Graves' hyperthyroidism and ophthalmopathy. TCRdb re-called the multiplex PCR reads through MiXCR, storing one row per CDR3 protein. The sample lists fewer than 350,000 distinct CDR3 sequences; roughly 15% were seen once. The sequencing input was blood. All receptors derive from a woman in her forties or fifties with Graves' hyperthyroidism that later progressed to Graves' ophthalmopathy. Each CDR3 is given without its conserved first and last residue.

>TRBV18
ASSPPGQLEKLF
>TRBV10-1
ASTPTGENLNYGYT
>TRBV15
ATSPTGRATNEKLF
>TRBV28
ASTGGFYGYT
>TRBV10-3
AITGVEGYGYT
>TRBV11-3
ASSSIQKEDTQY
>TRBV6-1
ASSLELIGELF
>TRBV6-1
ASRTGGGDEKLF
>TRBV11-1
ASSLLPDSPLH
>TRBV6-1
ASANSGSYEQY
>TRBV6-1
ASKRQTSSTDTQY
>TRBV20-1
SARKLASGAYNEQF
>TRBV3-1
ASSLDRLSHNEQF
>TRBV2
ASSEKLAGGVSGNEQF
>TRBV10-2
ASSEIGTSQVGNTIY
>TRBV6-5
ASSYFMGVHGYT
>TRBV2
ASFRDVGNTIY
>TRBV2
ASSGEGSYEQY
>TRBV30
AWRPDGLNTEAF
>TRBV3-1
ASSPRYSPLLGDTQY
>TRBV20-1
SATGTSGISSYNEQF
>TRBV6-1
AGRTSTDTQY
>TRBV30
AWSVQSNQPQH
>TRBV28
ASSLNPGQASTEAF
>TRBV3-1
ASSQAGQAYSYEQY
>TRBV3-1
ASSQDRLDIQY
>TRBV20-1
SAGFEGLPYEQY
>TRBV4-1
ASSQVKQGVGEKLF
>TRBV9
ASSVGVGSGNTIY
>TRBV12-3/TRBV12-4
ASSLDKGGPTDTQY
>TRBV28
ASSFLGSQEQY
>TRBV18
ASSLTQAGGTDTQY
>TRBV5-8
ASSFRGTNTEAF
>TRBV4-1
ASSQEETQSTGELF
>TRBV13
ASSSGIYANTGELF
>TRBV24-1
ATSDLQTSGRTGELF
>TRBV7-2
ASSTRGGTTEAF
>TRBV12-3/TRBV12-4
ASSPTGNYNTEAF
>TRBV9
ASSPEDRTDTQY
>TRBV24-1
ATSGGFYQPQH
>TRBV7-6
ASSLDVSGSHEQY